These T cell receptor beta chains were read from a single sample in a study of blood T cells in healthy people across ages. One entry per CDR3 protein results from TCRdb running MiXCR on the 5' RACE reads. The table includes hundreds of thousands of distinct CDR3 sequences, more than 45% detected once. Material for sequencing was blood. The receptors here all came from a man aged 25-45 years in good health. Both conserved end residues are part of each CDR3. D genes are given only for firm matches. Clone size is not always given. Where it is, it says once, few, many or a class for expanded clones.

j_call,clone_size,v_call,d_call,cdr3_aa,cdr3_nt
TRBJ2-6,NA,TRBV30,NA,CAWNTGYGANVLTF,TGTGCCTGGAATACAGGTTACGGGGCCAACGTCCTGACTTTC
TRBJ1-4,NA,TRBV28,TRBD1,CASSSGTGSKKLFF,TGTGCCAGCAGTTCCGGGACAGGGTCTAAAAAACTGTTTTTT
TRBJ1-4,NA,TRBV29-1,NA,CSALEQVAEKLFF,TGCAGCGCCCTGGAACAGGTTGCAGAAAAACTGTTTTTT
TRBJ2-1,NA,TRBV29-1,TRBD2,CSVPAGVGEQFF,TGCAGCGTTCCGGCGGGAGTGGGGGAGCAGTTCTTC
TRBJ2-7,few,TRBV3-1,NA,CASSHPRTPNEQYF,TGTGCCAGCAGCCACCCCCGAACTCCTAACGAGCAGTACTTC
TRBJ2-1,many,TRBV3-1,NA,CASSQGFQSGGPNEQFF,TGTGCCAGCAGCCAAGGGTTTCAATCCGGGGGACCCAATGAGCAGTTCTTC
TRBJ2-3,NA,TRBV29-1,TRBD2,CSVESGASTDTQYF,TGCAGCGTTGAAAGCGGGGCTAGCACAGATACGCAGTATTTT
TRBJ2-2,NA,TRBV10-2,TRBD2,CASILSGGLPFATGELFF,TGCGCCAGCATTCTAAGCGGGGGGCTTCCCTTTGCCACCGGGGAGCTGTTTTTT
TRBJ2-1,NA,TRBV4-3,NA,CASSQDPGGYNEQFF,TGCGCCAGCAGTCAAGATCCAGGCGGCTACAATGAGCAGTTCTTC
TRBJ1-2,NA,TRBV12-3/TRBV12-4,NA,CASSQGPNTNYGYTF,TGTGCCAGCAGCCAGGGACCTAATACTAACTATGGCTACACCTTC
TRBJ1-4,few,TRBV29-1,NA,CSVEDLTEEKLFF,TGCAGCGTTGAAGATCTCACAGAGGAAAAACTGTTTTTT
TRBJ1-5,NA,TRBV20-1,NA,CSVTGRKDQPQHF,TGCAGTGTTACAGGGAGGAAAGATCAGCCCCAGCATTTT
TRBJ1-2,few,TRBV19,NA,CASIRSGPTSGYGYTF,TGTGCCAGTATAAGATCCGGACCCACCTCGGGCTATGGCTACACCTTC
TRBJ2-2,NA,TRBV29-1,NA,CSVGGTPNTGELFF,TGCAGCGTTGGGGGGACACCGAACACCGGGGAGCTGTTTTTT
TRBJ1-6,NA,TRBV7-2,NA,CASSLGPTAYNSPLHF,TGTGCCAGCAGCCTAGGCCCTACTGCCTATAATTCACCCCTCCACTTT
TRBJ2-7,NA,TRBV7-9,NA,CATGRRTYEQYF,TGTGCCACGGGGAGGCGTACCTACGAGCAGTACTTC
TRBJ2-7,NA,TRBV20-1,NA,CSASTSQGIHEQYF,TGCAGTGCTAGTACCAGTCAAGGTATACACGAGCAGTACTTC
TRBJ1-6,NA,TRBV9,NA,CASSGPAGSSYNSPLHF,TGTGCCAGCAGCGGGCCTGCCGGGAGCTCCTATAATTCACCCCTCCACTTT
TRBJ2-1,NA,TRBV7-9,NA,CASRWKADEQFF,TGTGCCAGCAGATGGAAAGCGGATGAGCAGTTCTTC
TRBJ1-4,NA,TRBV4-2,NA,CASSQEGTPTNEKLFF,TGTGCCAGCAGCCAAGAGGGGACACCGACTAATGAAAAACTGTTTTTT
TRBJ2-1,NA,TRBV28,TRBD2,CASKVAGFDEQFF,TGTGCCAGCAAGGTAGCGGGTTTCGATGAGCAGTTCTTC
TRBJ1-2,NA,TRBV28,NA,CASSLWGTQVIGGYTF,TGTGCCAGCAGTTTATGGGGGACGCAGGTCATTGGAGGCTACACCTTC
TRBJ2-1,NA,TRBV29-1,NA,CSVEVLAYNNEQFF,TGCAGCGTTGAGGTTCTAGCGTATAACAATGAGCAGTTCTTC
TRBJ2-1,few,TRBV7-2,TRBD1,CASSLDRGRYNEQFF,TGTGCCAGCAGCCTGGACAGGGGCCGGTACAATGAGCAGTTCTTC
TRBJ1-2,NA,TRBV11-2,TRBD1,CASSPRTGGAGYTF,TGTGCCAGCAGCCCTAGAACAGGGGGCGCCGGCTACACCTTC
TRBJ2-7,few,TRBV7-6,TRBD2,CASSPAGVSAYEQYF,TGTGCCAGCAGCCCAGCGGGAGTAAGTGCCTACGAGCAGTACTTC
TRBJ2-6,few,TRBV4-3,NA,CASSPLISPGANVLTF,TGCGCCAGCAGCCCCCTTATCAGTCCTGGGGCCAACGTCCTGACTTTC
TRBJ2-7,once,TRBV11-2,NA,CASSRTPHYEQYF,TGTGCCAGCAGTCGAACCCCCCACTACGAGCAGTACTTC
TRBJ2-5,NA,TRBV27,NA,CASSIKYQETQYF,TGTGCCAGCAGTATAAAATACCAAGAGACCCAGTACTTC
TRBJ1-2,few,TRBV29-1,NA,CSVGDSFYGYTF,TGCAGCGTGGGAGACAGCTTCTATGGCTACACCTTC
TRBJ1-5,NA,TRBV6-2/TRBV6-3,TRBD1,CASSYLLSGTGRNQPQHF,TGTGCCAGCAGTTACCTTTTATCCGGGACAGGGAGGAATCAGCCCCAGCATTTT
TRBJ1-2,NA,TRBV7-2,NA,CASSPRDGSHGYTF,TGTGCCAGCAGCCCGAGGGACGGTTCGCATGGCTACACCTTC
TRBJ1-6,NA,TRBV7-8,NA,CASSPNRKNNSPLHF,TGTGCCAGCAGCCCGAACAGGAAGAATAATTCACCCCTCCACTTT
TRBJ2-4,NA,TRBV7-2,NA,CASSLGGPPGSIQYF,TGTGCCAGCAGCTTAGGAGGCCCACCAGGCAGCATTCAGTACTTC
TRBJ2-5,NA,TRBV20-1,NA,CSAKSTGGPYGTQYF,TGCAGTGCTAAATCTACCGGGGGGCCTTACGGGACCCAGTACTTC
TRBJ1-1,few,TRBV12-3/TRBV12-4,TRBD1,CASSPGQGKTEAFF,TGTGCCAGCAGTCCCGGACAGGGAAAAACTGAAGCTTTCTTT